Below, 15 T cell receptor beta chains from the same sample are listed, as sequenced in a study of cytomegalovirus exposure and HLA in healthy donors. PCR used 60 Vbeta primers and 13 Jbeta primers. Here immunoSEQ multiplex PCR was the method, and the copy in TCRdb shows in-frame clones only, minus some. The profile covers 55,000 to 65,000 clones, with approximately 83% appearing a single time and about 1.6% taken by the ten largest. The specimen sequenced was PBMCs. All receptors derive from a human donor in good health.

The chain combines TRBV5-6 with TRBJ1-2, with D tentatively TRBD1 (5 bases). Trimming removed 0 bases at V and 3 bases at J, with 9 bases between. Germline CDR1 reads SGHDT; CDR2 reads YYEEEE. The CDR3 runs to 14 residues. The CDR3 bases are TGTGCCAGCAGCTTGGGACAGTCCGACTATGGCTACACCTTC. Its translation is CASSLGQSDYGYTF.

This sequence joins TRBV9 and TRBJ2-5; D remains ambiguous. The germline CDR1 and CDR2 sequences are SGDLS and YYNGEE. The CDR3 loop spans 10 amino acids. V gave up 0 bases and J gave up 9 bases, with 3 bases separating them. Written as DNA, the CDR3 is TGTGCCAGCAGCGTAGGCGCCCAGTACTTC. It translates to CASSVGAQYF.

Only one count was recorded for this clone. The chain is built from TRBV6-1 and TRBJ2-1, with a tentative D call TRBD2 (7 bases). V shed 5 bases and J shed 7 bases, with 18 bases lying between them. The CDR3 is 15 amino acids. Germline CDR1 and CDR2: MNHNS and SASEGT. CDR3 region: CASSPRGGTLNEQFF. The CDR3 nucleotides are TGTGCCAGCAGTCCGAGGGGGGGGACTCTGAATGAGCAGTTCTTC.

CDR3 nucleotide sequence: TGCGCCAGCAGCGGTCGCCAGGATAACTATGGCTACACCTTC. Its translation is CASSGRQDNYGYTF. The chain combines TRBV5-1 with TRBJ1-2; the D is unclear. V gave up 4 bases and J gave up 1 base, with 11 bases separating them. Germline CDR1 is SGHRS and CDR2 is YFSETQ. This CDR3 has 14 residues.

J is TRBJ1-1 and V is TRBV7-6; 7 bases map to TRBD1. Germline V CDR1 and CDR2: SGHVS, FNYEAQ. CDR3 length equals 13 residues. With V trimmed by 3 bases and J by 4 bases, 2 bases remained unmatched. CDR3 nucleotides: TGTGCCAGCAGCTTGCACAGGGGCACTGAAGCTTTCTTT. Protein product: CASSLHRGTEAFF.

The rearrangement joins TRBV7-8 to TRBJ1-2; TRBD1 matches 7 bases. Germline CDR1 is SGHVS and CDR2 is FQNEAQ. V lost 5 bases and J lost 4; bases outside the gene matches: 13. The CDR3 spans 16 residues. The CDR3 here is CASSPRPGQQGYGYTF. In DNA form, the CDR3 reads TGTGCCAGCAGCCCTCGTCCGGGACAGCAGGGCTATGGCTACACCTTC.

Relative to its sample, this clone is medium-sized (0.01 to 0.1%). The chain is built from TRBV7-9 and TRBJ1-1; 8 nucleotides match TRBD1. The V gene's germline CDR1 is SEHNR and CDR2 FQNEAQ (reference sequence). Losses at the gene ends were 6 bases for V and 3 bases for J; bases not matched to a gene: 3. This CDR3 is built from 13 residues. The CDR3 loop reads CASSPGGHTEAFF. CDR3 in DNA: TGTGCCAGCAGTCCAGGGGGCCACACTGAAGCTTTCTTT.

The chain uses TRBV5-1 and TRBJ1-3, with D unresolved. Trimming took off 2 bases at V and 2 bases at J, with 14 bases between the two ends. Germline assignment: CDR1 SGHRS and CDR2 YFSETQ. The CDR3 loop spans 16 amino acids. The CDR3 DNA is TGCGCCAGCAGCTTAAATGGGCTTATTGCTGGAAACACCATATATTTT. Protein product: CASSLNGLIAGNTIYF.

V and J are TRBV7-2 and TRBJ2-3; TRBD2 matches at 10 bases. V shed 9 bases, J shed 4 bases, and the junction held 10 bases outside the gene matches. Germline CDR1 is SGHTA and CDR2 is FQGNSA. The CDR3 loop spans 15 amino acids. This chain's CDR3 is CASRGLAFASDTQYF. The DNA of the CDR3 is TGTGCCAGTCGGGGACTAGCGTTCGCCTCAGATACGCAGTATTTT.

The chain recombines TRBV7-9 with TRBJ1-1; D ambiguous. The CDR3 length is 14 residues. Between the trimmed V and J ends, which lost 1 base and 1 base, there was a span of 7 bases. Germline V gives CDR1 SEHNR, CDR2 FQNEAQ (reference sequence). DNA for the CDR3: TGTGCCAGCAGCTTAGATGGAGGGAACACTGAAGCTTTCTTT. Its protein is CASSLDGGNTEAFF.

V usage is TRBV7-2 and J usage is TRBJ2-3; possibly TRBD2 for D (6 bases). The CDR3 consists of 14 residues. Trimming pared 5 bases from V and 4 bases from J, leaving 13 bases between. CDR1 and CDR2 from the germline V gene are SGHTA and FQGNSA. The CDR3 here is CASSPQASADTQYF. CDR3 in DNA: TGTGCCAGCAGCCCCCAGGCTAGCGCAGATACGCAGTATTTT.

The gene calls are TRBV4-2 and TRBJ2-3; 9 bases agree with TRBD2. V trimming: 1 base; J trimming: 8 bases; junction bases outside the gene matches: 7. CDR1 and CDR2 (germline): LGHNA, YNFKEQ. The CDR3 is made up of 15 amino acids. In DNA form, the CDR3 reads TGTGCCAGCAGCCAAGGGACTAGCGAGGTCGGTACGCAGTATTTT. Protein: CASSQGTSEVGTQYF.

The chain combines TRBV7-9 with TRBJ1-1; D is undetermined. Germline-derived CDR1 and CDR2 are SEHNR and FQNEAQ (reference sequence). The CDR3 runs 16 residues. V lost 4 bases and J lost 0, with 15 bases in between. The CDR3 DNA follows: TGTGCCAGCAGCTGGACCCCAGTAGCGATGAACACTGAAGCTTTCTTT. This gives the protein CASSWTPVAMNTEAFF.

The chain couples TRBV18 to TRBJ1-5, with 8 positions matching TRBD1. Germline CDR1 and CDR2: KGHSH and LQKENI. V was clipped by 3 bases and J by 8 bases; unmatched bases: 12. This CDR3 is built from 16 residues. This chain's CDR3 is CASSPTGQVWGKPQHF. The DNA of the CDR3 is TGTGCCAGCTCACCTACGGGACAGGTCTGGGGTAAGCCCCAGCATTTT.

V and J are TRBV23-1 and TRBJ2-3; no reliable D call. TRBV23-1 is an ORF, with its function uncertain. The CDR3 runs to 15 residues. The V end lost 4 bases, the J end lost 0 bases, and 11 bases lay between the germline ends. The CDR3: CASSPRRSSTDTQYF. As DNA, the CDR3 is TGCGCCAGCAGTCCACGGAGATCTAGCACAGATACGCAGTATTTT.